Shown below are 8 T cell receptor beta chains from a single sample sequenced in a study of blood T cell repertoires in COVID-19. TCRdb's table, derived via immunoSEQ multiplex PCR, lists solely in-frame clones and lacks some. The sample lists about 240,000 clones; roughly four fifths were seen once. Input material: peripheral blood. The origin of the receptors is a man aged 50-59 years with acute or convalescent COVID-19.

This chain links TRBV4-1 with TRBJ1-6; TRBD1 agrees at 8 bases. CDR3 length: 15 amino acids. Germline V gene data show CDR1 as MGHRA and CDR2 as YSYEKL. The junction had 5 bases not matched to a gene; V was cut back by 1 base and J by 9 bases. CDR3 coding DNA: TGCGCCAGCAGCCAAGGCCAGGGGGCGGTTTCACCCCTCCACTTT. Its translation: CASSQGQGAVSPLHF.

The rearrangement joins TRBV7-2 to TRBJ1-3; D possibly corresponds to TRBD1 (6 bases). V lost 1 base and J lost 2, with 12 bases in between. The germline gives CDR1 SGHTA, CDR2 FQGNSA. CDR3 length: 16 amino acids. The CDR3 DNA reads TGTGCCAGCAGCTTAGAGTTGGGACACACTGGAAACACCATATATTTT. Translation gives CASSLELGHTGNTIYF.

CDR3 residues: CASGFRTQRSSYEQYF. The CDR3 DNA sequence: TGTGCTAGTGGTTTCCGGACACAGCGTAGCTCCTACGAGCAGTACTTC. The chain links TRBV12-5 to TRBJ2-7; D possibly corresponds to TRBD1 (5 bases). The CDR3 consists of 16 residues. The V gene's germline CDR1 is LGHNT and CDR2 FRNRAP. V was cut by 3 bases and J by 0 bases, with 15 bases left in between.

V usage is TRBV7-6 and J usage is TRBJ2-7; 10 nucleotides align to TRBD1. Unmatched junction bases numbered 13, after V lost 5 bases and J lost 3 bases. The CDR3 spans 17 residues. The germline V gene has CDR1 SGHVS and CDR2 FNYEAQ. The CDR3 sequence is CASSIGTGASMVYEQYF. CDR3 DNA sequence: TGTGCCAGCAGCATCGGGACAGGGGCATCGATGGTCTACGAGCAGTACTTC.

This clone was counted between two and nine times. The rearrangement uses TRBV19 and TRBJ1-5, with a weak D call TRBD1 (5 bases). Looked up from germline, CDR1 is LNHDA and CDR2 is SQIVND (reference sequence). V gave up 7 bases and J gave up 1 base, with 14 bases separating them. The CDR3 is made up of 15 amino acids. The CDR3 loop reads CASTGRGRSNQPQHF. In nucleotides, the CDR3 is TGTGCCAGTACTGGAAGGGGAAGGAGCAATCAGCCCCAGCATTTT.

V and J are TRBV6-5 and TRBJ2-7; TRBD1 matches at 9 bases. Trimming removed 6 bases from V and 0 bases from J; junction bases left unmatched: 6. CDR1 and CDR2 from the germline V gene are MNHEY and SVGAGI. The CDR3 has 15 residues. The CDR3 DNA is TGTGCCAGCAGCCAAGGACAGGGGTTCTCCTACGAGCAGTACTTC. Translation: CASSQGQGFSYEQYF.

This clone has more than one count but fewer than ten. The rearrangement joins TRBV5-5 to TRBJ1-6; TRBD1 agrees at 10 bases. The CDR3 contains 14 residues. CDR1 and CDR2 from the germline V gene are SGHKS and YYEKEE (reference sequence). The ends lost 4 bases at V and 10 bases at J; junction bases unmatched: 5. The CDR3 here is CASSVTGGGSPLHF. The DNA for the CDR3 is TGTGCCAGCAGCGTGACAGGGGGCGGCTCACCCCTCCACTTT.

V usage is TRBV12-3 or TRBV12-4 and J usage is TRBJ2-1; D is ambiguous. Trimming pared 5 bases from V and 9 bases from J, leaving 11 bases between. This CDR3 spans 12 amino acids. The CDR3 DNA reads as TGTGCCAGCAGTCCTTCTAGTGGTGAGCAGTTCTTC. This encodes CASSPSSGEQFF.